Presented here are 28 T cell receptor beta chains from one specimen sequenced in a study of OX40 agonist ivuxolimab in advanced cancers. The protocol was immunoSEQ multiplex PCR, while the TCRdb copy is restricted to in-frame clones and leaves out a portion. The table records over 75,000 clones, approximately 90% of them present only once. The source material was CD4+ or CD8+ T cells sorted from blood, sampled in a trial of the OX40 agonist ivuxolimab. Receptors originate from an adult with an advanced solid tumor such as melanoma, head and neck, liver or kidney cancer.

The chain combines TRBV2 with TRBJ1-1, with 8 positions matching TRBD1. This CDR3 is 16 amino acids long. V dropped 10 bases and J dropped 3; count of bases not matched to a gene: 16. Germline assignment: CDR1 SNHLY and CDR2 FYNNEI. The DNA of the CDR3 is TGTGCCACCCAGTCCGGGACAGGTGCCAAATACACTGAAGCTTTCTTT. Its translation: CATQSGTGAKYTEAFF.

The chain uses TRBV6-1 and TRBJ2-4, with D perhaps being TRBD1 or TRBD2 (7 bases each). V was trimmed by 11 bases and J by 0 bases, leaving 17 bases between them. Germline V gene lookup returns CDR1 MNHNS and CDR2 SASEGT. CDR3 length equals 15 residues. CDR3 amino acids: CAGGRGGLAKNIQYF. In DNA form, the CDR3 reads TGTGCCGGGGGCAGGGGGGGATTAGCCAAAAACATTCAGTACTTC.

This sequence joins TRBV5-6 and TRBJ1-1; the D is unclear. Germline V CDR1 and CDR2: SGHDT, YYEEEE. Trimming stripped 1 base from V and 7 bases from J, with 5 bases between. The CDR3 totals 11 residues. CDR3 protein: CASSLLGEAFF. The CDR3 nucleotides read TGTGCCAGCAGCTTGTTAGGTGAAGCTTTCTTT.

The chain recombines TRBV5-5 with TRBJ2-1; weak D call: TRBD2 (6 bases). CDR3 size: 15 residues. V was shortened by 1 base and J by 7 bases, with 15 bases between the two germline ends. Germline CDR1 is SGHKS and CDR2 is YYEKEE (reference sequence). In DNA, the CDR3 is TGTGCCAGCAGCTTGATGTCGGGAGTAATGAATGAGCAGTTCTTC. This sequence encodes CASSLMSGVMNEQFF. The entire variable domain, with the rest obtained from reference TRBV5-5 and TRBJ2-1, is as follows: DAGVTQSPTHLIKTRGQQVTLRCSPISGHKSVSWYQQVLGQGPQFIFQYYEKEERGRGNFPDRFSARQFPNYSSELNVNALLLGDSALYLCASSLMSGVMNEQFFGPGTRLTVL.

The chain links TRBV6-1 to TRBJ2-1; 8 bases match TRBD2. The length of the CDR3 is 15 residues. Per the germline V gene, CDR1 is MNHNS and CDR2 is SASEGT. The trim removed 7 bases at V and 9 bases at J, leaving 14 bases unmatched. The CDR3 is CASTPVSGGGGEQFF. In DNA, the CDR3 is TGTGCCAGCACCCCGGTCTCGGGGGGGGGCGGTGAGCAGTTCTTC.

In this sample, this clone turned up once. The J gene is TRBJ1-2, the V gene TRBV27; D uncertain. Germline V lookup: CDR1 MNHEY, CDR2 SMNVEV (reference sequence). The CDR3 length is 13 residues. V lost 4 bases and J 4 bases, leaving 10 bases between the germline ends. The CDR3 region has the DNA TGTGCCAGCAGTTCCGAGATGGGCTATGGCTACACCTTC. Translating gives CASSSEMGYGYTF.

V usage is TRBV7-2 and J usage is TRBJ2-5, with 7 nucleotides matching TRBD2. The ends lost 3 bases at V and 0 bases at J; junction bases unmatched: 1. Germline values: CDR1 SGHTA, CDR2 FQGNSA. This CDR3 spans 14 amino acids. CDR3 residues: CASSFSGYQETQYF. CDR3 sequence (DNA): TGTGCCAGCAGCTTTAGCGGGTACCAAGAGACCCAGTACTTC.

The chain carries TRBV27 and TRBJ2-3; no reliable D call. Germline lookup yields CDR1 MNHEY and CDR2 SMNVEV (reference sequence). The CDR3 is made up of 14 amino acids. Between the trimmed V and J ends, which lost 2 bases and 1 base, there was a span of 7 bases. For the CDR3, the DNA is TGTGCCAGCAGTTTAATGGGTGGCACAGATACGCAGTATTTT. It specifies CASSLMGGTDTQYF.

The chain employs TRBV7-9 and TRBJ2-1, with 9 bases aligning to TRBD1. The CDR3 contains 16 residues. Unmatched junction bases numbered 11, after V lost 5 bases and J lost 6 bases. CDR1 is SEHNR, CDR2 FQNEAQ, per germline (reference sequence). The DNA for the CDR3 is TGTGCCAGCAGCGTATGGACAGGGGACACACTCAATGAGCAGTTCTTC. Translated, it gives CASSVWTGDTLNEQFF.

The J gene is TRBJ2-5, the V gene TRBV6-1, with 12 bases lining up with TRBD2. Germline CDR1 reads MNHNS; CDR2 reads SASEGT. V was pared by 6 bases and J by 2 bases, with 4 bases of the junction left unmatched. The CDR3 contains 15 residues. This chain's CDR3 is CASRGTSGLQETQYF. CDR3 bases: TGTGCCAGCAGGGGGACTAGCGGGCTACAAGAGACCCAGTACTTC.

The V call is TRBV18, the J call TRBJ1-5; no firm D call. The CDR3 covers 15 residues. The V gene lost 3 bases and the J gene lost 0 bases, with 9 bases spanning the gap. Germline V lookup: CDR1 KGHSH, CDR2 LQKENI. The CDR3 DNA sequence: TGTGCCAGCTCACCCTCACTTGATAGCAATCAGCCCCAGCATTTT. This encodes CASSPSLDSNQPQHF.

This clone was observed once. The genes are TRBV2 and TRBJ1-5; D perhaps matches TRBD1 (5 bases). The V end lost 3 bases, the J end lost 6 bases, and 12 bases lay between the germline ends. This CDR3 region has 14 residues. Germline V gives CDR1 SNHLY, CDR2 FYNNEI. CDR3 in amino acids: CASSDGGTVQPQHF. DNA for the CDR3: TGTGCCAGCAGTGATGGGGGTACTGTTCAGCCCCAGCATTTT.

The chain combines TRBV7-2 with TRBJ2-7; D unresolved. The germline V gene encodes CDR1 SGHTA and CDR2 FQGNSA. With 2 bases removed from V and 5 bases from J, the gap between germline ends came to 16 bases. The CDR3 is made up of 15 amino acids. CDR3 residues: CASSLMWAGSDEQYF. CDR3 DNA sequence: TGTGCCAGCAGCTTAATGTGGGCCGGGTCTGACGAGCAGTACTTC.

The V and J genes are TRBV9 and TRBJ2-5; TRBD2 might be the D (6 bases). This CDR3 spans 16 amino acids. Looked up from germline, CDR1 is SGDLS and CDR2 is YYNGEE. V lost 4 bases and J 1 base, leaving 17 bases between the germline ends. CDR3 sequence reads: CASSPGSVRGQETQYF. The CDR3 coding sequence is TGTGCCAGCAGCCCCGGGAGTGTTCGAGGCCAAGAGACCCAGTACTTC.

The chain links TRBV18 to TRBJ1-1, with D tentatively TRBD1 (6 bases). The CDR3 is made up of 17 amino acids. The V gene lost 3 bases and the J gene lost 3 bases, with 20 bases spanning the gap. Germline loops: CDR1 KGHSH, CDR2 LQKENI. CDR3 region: CASSPSLTRGGYTEAFF. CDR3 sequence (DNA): TGTGCCAGCTCACCCTCACTCACCCGAGGGGGGTACACTGAAGCTTTCTTT. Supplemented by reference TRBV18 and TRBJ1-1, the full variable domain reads NAGVMQNPRHLVRRRGQEARLRCSPMKGHSHVYWYRQLPEEGLKFMVYLQKENIIDESGMPKERFSAEFPKEGPSILRIQQVVRGDSAAYFCASSPSLTRGGYTEAFFGQGTRLTVV.

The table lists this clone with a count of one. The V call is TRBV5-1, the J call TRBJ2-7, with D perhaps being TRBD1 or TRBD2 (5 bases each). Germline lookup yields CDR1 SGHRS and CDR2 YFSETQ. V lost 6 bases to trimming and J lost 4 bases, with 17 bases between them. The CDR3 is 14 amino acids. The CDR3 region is CASKQGSGSYEQYF. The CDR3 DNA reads TGCGCCAGCAAGCAGGGTTCGGGATCTTACGAGCAGTACTTC.

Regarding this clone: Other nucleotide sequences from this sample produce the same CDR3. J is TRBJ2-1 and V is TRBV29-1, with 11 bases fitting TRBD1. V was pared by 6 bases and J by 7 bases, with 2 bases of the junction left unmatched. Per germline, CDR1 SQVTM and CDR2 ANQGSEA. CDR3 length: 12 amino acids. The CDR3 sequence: CSVGQGANEQFF. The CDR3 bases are TGCAGCGTCGGACAGGGGGCGAATGAGCAGTTCTTC.

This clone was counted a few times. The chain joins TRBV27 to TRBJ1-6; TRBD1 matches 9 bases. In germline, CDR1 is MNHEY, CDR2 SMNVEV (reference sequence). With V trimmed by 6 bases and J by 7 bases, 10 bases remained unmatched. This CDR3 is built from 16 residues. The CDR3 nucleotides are TGTGCCAGCAGCCGAACAGGGGGCGCGGGGAATTCACCCCTCCACTTT. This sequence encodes CASSRTGGAGNSPLHF.

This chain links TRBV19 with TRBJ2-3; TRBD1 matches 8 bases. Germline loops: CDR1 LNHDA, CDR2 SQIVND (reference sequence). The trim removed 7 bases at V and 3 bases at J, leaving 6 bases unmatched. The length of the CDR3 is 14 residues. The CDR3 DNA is TGTGCCAGTATGAACAGGGGGACGACAGATACGCAGTATTTT. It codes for CASMNRGTTDTQYF. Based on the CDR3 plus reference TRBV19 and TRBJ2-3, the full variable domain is DGGITQSPKYLFRKEGQNVTLSCEQNLNHDAMYWYRQDPGQGLRLIYYSQIVNDFQKGDIAEGYSVSREKKESFPLTVTSAQKNPTAFYLCASMNRGTTDTQYFGPGTRLTVL.

CDR3 sequence (DNA): TGTGCCAGCAGTGAAAGAAGGCCCGCTACAGATACGCAGTATTTT. Its translation is CASSERRPATDTQYF. The chain carries TRBV6-1 and TRBJ2-3; D uncertain. Trimming pared 2 bases from V and 3 bases from J, leaving 12 bases between. This CDR3 has 15 amino acids. Germline lookup yields CDR1 MNHNS and CDR2 SASEGT.

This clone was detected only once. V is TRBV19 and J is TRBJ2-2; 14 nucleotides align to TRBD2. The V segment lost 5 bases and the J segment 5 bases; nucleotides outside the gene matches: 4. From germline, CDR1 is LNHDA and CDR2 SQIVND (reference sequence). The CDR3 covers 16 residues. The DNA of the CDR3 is TGTGCCAGTAGTCCTGGACTAGCGGGGGGTACCGGGGAGCTGTTTTTT. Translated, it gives CASSPGLAGGTGELFF.

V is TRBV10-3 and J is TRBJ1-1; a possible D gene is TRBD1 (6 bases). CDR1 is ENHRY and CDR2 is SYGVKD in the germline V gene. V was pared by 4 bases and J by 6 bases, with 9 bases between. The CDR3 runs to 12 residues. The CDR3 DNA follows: TGTGCCATCAGTGCCCAGGGGCCTGAAGCTTTCTTT. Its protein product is CAISAQGPEAFF.

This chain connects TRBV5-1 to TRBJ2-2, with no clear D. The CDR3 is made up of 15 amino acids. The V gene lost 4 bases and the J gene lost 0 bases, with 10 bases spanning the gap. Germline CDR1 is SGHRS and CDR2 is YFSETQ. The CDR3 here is CASSLPQPNTGELFF. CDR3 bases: TGCGCCAGCAGCCTCCCCCAGCCGAACACCGGGGAGCTGTTTTTT.

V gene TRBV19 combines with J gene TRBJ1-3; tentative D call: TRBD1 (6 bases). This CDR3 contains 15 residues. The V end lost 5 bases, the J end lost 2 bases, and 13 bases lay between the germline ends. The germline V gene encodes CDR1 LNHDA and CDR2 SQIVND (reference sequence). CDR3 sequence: CASSPMAGAGNTIYF. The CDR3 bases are TGTGCCAGTAGTCCAATGGCAGGGGCTGGAAACACCATATATTTT.

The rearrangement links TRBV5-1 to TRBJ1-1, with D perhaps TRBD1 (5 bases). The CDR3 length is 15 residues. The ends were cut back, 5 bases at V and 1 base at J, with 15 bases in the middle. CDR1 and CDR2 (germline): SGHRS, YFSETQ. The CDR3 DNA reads TGCGCCAGCAGTCTAGGGGCGGGGACGAACACTGAAGCTTTCTTT. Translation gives CASSLGAGTNTEAFF.

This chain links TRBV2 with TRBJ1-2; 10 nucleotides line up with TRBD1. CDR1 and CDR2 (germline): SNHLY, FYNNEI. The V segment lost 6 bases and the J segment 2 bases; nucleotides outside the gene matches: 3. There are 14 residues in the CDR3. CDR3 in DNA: TGTGCCAGCAGGCGGACAGGGGGGAACTATGGCTACACCTTC. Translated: CASRRTGGNYGYTF.

The CDR3 protein is CASSQDWGRAYEQYF. In DNA, the CDR3 is TGCGCCAGCAGCCAAGATTGGGGGCGCGCCTACGAGCAGTACTTC. The chain is built from TRBV4-1 and TRBJ2-7, with TRBD1 as a possible D gene (6 bases). The germline V and J ends were trimmed by 0 bases and 2 bases, with 11 bases remaining between them. Germline lookup yields CDR1 MGHRA and CDR2 YSYEKL. The CDR3 is 15 amino acids.

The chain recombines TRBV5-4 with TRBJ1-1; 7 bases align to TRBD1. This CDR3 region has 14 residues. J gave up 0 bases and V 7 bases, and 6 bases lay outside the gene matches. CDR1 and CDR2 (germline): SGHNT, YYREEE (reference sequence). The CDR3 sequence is CASGTAVMNTEAFF. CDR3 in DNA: TGTGCCAGCGGGACAGCAGTCATGAACACTGAAGCTTTCTTT. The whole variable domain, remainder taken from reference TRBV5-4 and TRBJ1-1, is ETGVTQSPTHLIKTRGQQVTLRCSSQSGHNTVSWYQQALGQGPQFIFQYYREEENGRGNFPPRFSGLQFPNYSSELNVNALELDDSALYLCASGTAVMNTEAFFGQGTRLTVV.